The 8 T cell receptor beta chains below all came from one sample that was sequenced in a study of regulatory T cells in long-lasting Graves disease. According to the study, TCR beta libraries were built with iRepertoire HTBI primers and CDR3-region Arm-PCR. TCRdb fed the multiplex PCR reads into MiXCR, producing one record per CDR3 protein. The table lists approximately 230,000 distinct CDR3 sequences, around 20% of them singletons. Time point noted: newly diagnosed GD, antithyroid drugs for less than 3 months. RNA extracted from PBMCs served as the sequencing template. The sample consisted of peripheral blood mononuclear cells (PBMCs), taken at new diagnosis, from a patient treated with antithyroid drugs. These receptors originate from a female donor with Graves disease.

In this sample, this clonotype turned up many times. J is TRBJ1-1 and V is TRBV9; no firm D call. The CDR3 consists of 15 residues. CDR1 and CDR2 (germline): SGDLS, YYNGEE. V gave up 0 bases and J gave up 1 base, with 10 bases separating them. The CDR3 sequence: CASSVASTWNTEAFF. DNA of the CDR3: TGTGCCAGCAGCGTAGCTTCTACATGGAACACTGAAGCTTTCTTT.

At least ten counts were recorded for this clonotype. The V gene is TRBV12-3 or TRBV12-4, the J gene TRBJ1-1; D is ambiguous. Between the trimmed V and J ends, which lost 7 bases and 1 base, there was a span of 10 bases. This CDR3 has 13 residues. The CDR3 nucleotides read TGTGCCAGCACTCGACTCGAGAACACTGAAGCTTTCTTT. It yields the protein CASTRLENTEAFF.

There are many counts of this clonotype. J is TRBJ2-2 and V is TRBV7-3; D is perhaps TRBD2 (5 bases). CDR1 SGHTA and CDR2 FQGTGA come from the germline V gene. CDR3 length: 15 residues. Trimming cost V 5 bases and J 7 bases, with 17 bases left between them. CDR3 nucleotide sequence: TGTGCCAGCAGCCCCCCGAGGGCCTCCGGCGGGGAGCTGTTTTTT. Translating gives CASSPPRASGGELFF.

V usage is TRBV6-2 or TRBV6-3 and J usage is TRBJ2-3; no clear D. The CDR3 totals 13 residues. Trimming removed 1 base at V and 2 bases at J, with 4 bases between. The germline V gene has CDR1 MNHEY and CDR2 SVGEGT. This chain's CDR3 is CASSYFSTDTQYF. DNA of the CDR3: TGTGCCAGCAGTTACTTCTCCACAGATACGCAGTATTTT.

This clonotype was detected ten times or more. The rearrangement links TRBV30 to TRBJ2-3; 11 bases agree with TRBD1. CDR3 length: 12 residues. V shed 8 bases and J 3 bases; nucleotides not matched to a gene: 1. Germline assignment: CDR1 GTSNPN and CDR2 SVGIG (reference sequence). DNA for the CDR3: TGTGCCGGGGACAGGGGGACAGATACGCAGTATTTT. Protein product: CAGDRGTDTQYF.

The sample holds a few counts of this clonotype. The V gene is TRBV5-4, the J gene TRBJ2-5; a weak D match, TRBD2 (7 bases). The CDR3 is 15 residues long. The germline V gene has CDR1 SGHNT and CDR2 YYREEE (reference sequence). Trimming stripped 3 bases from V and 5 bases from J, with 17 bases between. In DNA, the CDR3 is TGTGCCAGCAGCTCGGACCCGGGGGGCGGGGAGACCCAGTACTTC. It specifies CASSSDPGGGETQYF.

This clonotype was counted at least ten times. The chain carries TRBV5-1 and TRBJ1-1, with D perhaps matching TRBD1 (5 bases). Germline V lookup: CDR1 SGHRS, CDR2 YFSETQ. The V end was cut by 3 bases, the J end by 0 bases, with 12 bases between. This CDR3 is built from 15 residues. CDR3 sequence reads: CASSYFGGVNTEAFF. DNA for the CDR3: TGCGCCAGCAGCTACTTCGGGGGGGTGAACACTGAAGCTTTCTTT.

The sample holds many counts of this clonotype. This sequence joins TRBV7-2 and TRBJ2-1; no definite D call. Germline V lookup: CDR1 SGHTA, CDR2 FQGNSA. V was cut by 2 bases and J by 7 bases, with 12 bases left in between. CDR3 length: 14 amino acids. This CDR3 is CASSLSRLRNEQFF. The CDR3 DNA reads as TGTGCCAGCAGCTTATCTCGACTTCGGAATGAGCAGTTCTTC.